This T cell receptor beta chain derives from a study of T cell changes during pregnancy in multiple sclerosis. CDR3 length: 14 residues. With 5 bases clipped from V and 7 bases from J, the junction kept 6 bases outside the gene matches. In germline, CDR1 is SEHNR, CDR2 FQNEAQ (reference sequence). Method: immunoSEQ multiplex PCR; TCRdb's copy keeps in-frame clones and lacks some. Here the sample spans around 36,000 clones, roughly nine tenths being singletons. This chain links TRBV7-9 with TRBJ1-5; 9 bases align to TRBD1. Source: peripheral blood, taken before pregnancy. The TCR was taken from a female donor with multiple sclerosis, enrolled in a pregnancy study. The CDR3 loop reads CASSEQGAGQPQHF. CDR3 nucleotides: TGTGCCAGCAGCGAACAGGGGGCGGGACAGCCCCAGCATTTT.